These T cell receptor beta chains were read from a single sample in a study of Ad26.COV2.S vaccination and SARS-CoV-2 variants. Profiled with immunoSEQ multiplex PCR; TCRdb holds only in-frame clones, not every one. The table has around 170,000 clones, 70% to 90% seen once; the top ten hold more than 4.5%. This material consisted of peripheral blood, taken after recovery from COVID-19. The receptor set was obtained from a human donor who had recovered from COVID-19. Each CDR3 is given with its conserved first and last residue. The D gene is left open where the match is weak. A row's size may be missing; if present it is once, few, many or a size class.

cdr3_length clone_size j_call v_call d_call cdr3_aa cdr3_nt
12 NA TRBJ1-6 TRBV7-3 NA CASSLGDSPLHF TGTGCCAGCAGCTTAGGGGATTCACCCCTCCACTTT
13 NA TRBJ2-3 TRBV5-6 NA CASSLQGPDTQYF TGTGCCAGCAGCTTGCAGGGGCCAGATACGCAGTATTTT
14 NA TRBJ1-3 TRBV29-1 NA CSVKLFVSGNTIYF TGCAGCGTCAAACTTTTCGTCTCTGGAAACACCATATATTTT
19 NA TRBJ2-3 TRBV11-3 TRBD2 CASSWTGTSGGPGTDTQYF TGTGCCAGCAGCTGGACCGGGACTAGCGGGGGTCCGGGCACAGATACGCAGTATTTT
15 NA TRBJ1-1 TRBV13 NA CASSLGVRGNTEAFF TGTGCCAGCAGCTTAGGGGTACGGGGGAACACTGAAGCTTTCTTT
15 NA TRBJ1-1 TRBV19 NA CASSMTPDSLTEAFF TGTGCCAGTAGTATGACCCCGGACAGTCTCACTGAAGCTTTCTTT
15 NA TRBJ1-2 TRBV4-1 NA CASRSFGQGFYGYTF TGCGCCAGCAGAAGTTTCGGTCAGGGATTCTATGGCTACACCTTC
14 NA TRBJ2-7 TRBV2 NA CASNQQAIPYEQYF TGTGCCAGCAACCAACAGGCTATTCCCTACGAGCAGTACTTC
15 many TRBJ1-3 TRBV9 NA CASSPDWVPGNTIYF TGTGCCAGCAGCCCCGATTGGGTGCCGGGAAACACCATATATTTT
16 NA TRBJ1-2 TRBV5-4 NA CASSLGAGRLNYGYTF TGTGCCAGCAGCTTGGGCGCGGGGAGACTCAACTATGGCTACACCTTC
16 NA TRBJ1-2 TRBV19 TRBD1 CASSATYGTGSYGYTF TGTGCCAGTAGTGCAACTTACGGGACAGGCTCCTATGGCTACACCTTC
17 NA TRBJ1-1 TRBV19 TRBD1 CASSIDGDRGIYTEAFF TGTGCCAGTAGTATAGATGGGGACAGGGGAATCTACACTGAAGCTTTCTTT
11 NA TRBJ2-1 TRBV24-1 NA CATGTYNEQFF TGTGCCACCGGCACCTACAATGAGCAGTTCTTC